One T cell receptor (beta chain) is described in this entry. Antigen: not known. The record originates from a study of cytomegalovirus exposure and HLA in healthy donors. Study outcomes and limitations: Researchers catalogued approximately 160 TCR beta chains as cytomegalovirus-associated. The classifier was said to identify cytomegalovirus status with high specificity and sensitivity. Most TCR sequences were rare, but some public TCRs occurred in many donors.

Libraries were prepared by immunoSEQ multiplex PCR; TCRdb keeps only in-frame clonotypes and omits some of them. Counted here are under 200,000 clones, approximately 87% occurring once; the ten biggest clones make up under 7%. The receptor was derived from a woman in her thirties in good health and CMV-seronegative. Source material: PBMCs.

The CDR3 reads CASSATSGFSYEQYF. CDR3 sequence (DNA): TGTGCCAGCAGTGCGACTAGCGGGTTCTCCTACGAGCAGTACTTC. The V call is TRBV5-6, the J call TRBJ2-7, with 10 bases fitting TRBD2. CDR3 length equals 15 residues. V trimming: 5 bases; J trimming: 0 bases; junction bases outside the gene matches: 5. Germline V lookup: CDR1 SGHDT, CDR2 YYEEEE.